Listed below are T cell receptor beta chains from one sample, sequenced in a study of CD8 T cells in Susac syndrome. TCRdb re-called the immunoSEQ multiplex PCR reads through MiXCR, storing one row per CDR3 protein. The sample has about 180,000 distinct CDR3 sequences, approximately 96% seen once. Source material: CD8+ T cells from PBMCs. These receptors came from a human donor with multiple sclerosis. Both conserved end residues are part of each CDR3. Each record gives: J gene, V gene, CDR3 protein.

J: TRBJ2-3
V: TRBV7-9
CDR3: CASSDGAGESPDTQYF

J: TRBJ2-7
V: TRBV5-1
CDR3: CASRVRPSPSYEQYF

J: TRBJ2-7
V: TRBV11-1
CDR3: CASSPAHYEQYF

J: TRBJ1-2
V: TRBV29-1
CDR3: CSAGTAYGYTF

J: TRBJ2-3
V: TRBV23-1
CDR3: CASSHDRFSGTGSTDTQYF

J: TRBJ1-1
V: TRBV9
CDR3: CASSATARGTEAFF

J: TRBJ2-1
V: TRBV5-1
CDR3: CASSLVAGALNYNEQFF

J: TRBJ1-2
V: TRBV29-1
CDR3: CSVLGSLGGGGYGYTF

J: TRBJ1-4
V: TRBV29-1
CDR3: CSVDPGTGEKLFF

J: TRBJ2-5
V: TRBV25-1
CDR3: CASAGETQYF

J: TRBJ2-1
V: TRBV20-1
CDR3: CSARTVGSYNEQFF

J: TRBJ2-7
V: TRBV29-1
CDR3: CSVAGGTGVVYEQYF

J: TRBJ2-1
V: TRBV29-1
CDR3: CSVAWGQGWDEQFF

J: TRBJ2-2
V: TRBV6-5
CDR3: CASSGTSGSTGELFF

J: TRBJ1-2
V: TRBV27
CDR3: CASSNTGYYGYTF

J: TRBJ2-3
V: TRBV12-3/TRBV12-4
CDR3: CASSLLLASDTQYF

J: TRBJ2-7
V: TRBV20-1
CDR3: CSARDLLRDGEPSYEQYF

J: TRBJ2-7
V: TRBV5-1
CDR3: CASSLSYGRGYEQYF

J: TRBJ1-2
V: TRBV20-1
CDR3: CSAQGIPLYGYTF

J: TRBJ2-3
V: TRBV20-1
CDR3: CSAPMRGEGLRRDTQYF

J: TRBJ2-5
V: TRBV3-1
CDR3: CASRQGSETQYF

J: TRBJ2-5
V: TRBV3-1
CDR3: CASSLDYQETQYF

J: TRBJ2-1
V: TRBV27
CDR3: CASSSSFVYNEQFF

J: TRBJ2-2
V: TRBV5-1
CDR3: CASSLLRITPRGVPRTGELFF

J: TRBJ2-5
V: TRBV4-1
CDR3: CASSQTRRPQETQYF

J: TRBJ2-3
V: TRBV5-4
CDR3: CASSLGAGGRPPDTQYF

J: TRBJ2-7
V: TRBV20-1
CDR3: CSASTSGTGSNEQYF

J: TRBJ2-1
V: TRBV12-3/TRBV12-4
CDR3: CASSPGTSGGPYNEQFF

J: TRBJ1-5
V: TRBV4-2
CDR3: CASSQGPRTDQPQHF

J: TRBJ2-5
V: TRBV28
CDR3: CASRRWREDQETQYF

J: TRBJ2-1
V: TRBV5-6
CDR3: CASSLDRDNEQFF

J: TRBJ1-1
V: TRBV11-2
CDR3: CASTRTTEAFF

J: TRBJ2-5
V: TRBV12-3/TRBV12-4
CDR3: CASSNQGWQETQYF

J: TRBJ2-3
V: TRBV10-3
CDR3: CAISLGAVGQYF

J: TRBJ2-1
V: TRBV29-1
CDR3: CSVAITPGRASYNEQFF

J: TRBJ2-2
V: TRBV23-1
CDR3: CASSHPCNIENTNTGELFF

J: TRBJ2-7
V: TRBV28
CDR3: CASSDLERPYEQYF

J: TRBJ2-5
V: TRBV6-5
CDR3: CASRQSPSETQYF

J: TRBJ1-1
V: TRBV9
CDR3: CASSVGQAKTEAFF

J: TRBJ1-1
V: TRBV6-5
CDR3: CASSFPQQGITEAFF

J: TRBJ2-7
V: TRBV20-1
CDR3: CSARDQTGAYYEQYF

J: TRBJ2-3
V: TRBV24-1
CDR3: CATSDPYTDTQYF

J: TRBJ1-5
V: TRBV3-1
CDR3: CASSQSWDQPQHF